The source of this T cell receptor beta chain is a study of blood T cell repertoires in COVID-19. As originally analysed: For nucleated cells, counts were estimated from reference gene primer amplification. TCRdb's table, derived via immunoSEQ multiplex PCR, lists solely in-frame clones and lacks some. V, J and clone size reflect that table, while D and trimming were determined from the DNA. The table lists about 230,000 clones, 75% to 90% of them singletons. The CDR3 spans 14 residues. Germline loops: CDR1 MGHRA, CDR2 YSYEKL. V lost 1 base to trimming and J lost 5 bases, with 6 bases between them. The origin of this receptor is a woman aged 70 to 79 with active or convalescent COVID-19. Sequenced input: peripheral blood. The J gene is TRBJ1-6, the V gene TRBV4-1, with D perhaps matching TRBD1 (5 bases). The CDR3 region has the DNA TGCGCCAGCAGCCAAGGCAGGGATAATTCACCCCTCCACTTT. Its translation: CASSQGRDNSPLHF.